A single sample is the source of the 18 T cell receptor beta chains below, sequenced in a study of blood T cells in healthy people across ages. Primed by a sample-barcoded 5' primer and a J-beta primer mix, a second PCR proceeded for about 7 to 11 cycles. TCRdb processed the 5' RACE reads anew with MiXCR; each CDR3 protein has one entry. The sample includes about a million distinct CDR3 sequences, 40% to 60% seen only once; the top ten take 13%. The sample comprised blood. These receptors were taken from a young man in good health.

This clonotype turned up a few times. V usage is TRBV7-2 and J usage is TRBJ2-5; the D gene is possibly TRBD1 (5 bases). The germline CDR1 and CDR2 sequences are SGHTA and FQGNSA. This CDR3 has 16 residues. Trimming took off 3 bases at V and 5 bases at J, with 19 bases between the two ends. The CDR3 reads CASSFPWGSTLETQYF. The CDR3 region has the DNA TGTGCCAGCAGCTTCCCGTGGGGCTCAACTTTGGAGACCCAGTACTTC.

The chain has TRBV3-1 and TRBJ2-7; D is uncertain. The J call could be wrong; TRBJ2-5 is a better fit for the DNA end. This CDR3 is built from 15 residues. CDR1 LGHDT and CDR2 YNNKEL come from the germline V gene (reference sequence). CDR3 sequence (DNA): TGTGCCAGCAGCCAAGCCGGCTCTTATCCGGAGACCCAGTACTTC. Residues: CASSQAGSYPETQYF.

This clonotype was counted only a few times. The rearrangement uses TRBV25-1 and TRBJ2-7; unclear D gene. Per germline, CDR1 MGHDK and CDR2 SYGVNS. The CDR3 covers 14 residues. Trimming removed 1 base at V and 11 bases at J, with 18 bases between. DNA for the CDR3: TGTGCCAGCAGTGAATCCTTTGACGCCCCTCGTAAGTACTTC. It yields the protein CASSESFDAPRKYF.

The gene calls are TRBV20-1 and TRBJ2-1; the D gene is possibly TRBD2 (7 bases). Looked up from germline, CDR1 is DFQATT and CDR2 is SNEGSKA (reference sequence). This CDR3 region has 13 residues. V lost 3 bases to trimming and J lost 4 bases, with 10 bases between them. The chain's CDR3 is CSARAGAYNEQFF. The CDR3 bases are TGCAGTGCTAGGGCGGGGGCTTACAATGAGCAGTTCTTC.

The chain combines TRBV28 with TRBJ2-3; D may match TRBD1 or TRBD2 (7 bases each). V shed 3 bases and J shed 4 bases, with 23 bases lying between them. The CDR3 is 18 amino acids. CDR1 MDHEN and CDR2 SYDVKM come from the germline V gene. CDR3 region: CASSFATGGGGDPDTQYF. The DNA for the CDR3 is TGTGCCAGCAGTTTCGCAACCGGGGGAGGGGGCGATCCAGATACGCAGTATTTT.

V gene TRBV5-1 combines with J gene TRBJ1-1; TRBD1 is a possible D gene (5 bases). Germline CDR1 reads SGHRS; CDR2 reads YFSETQ. V dropped 3 bases and J dropped 6 bases, with 15 bases sitting between them. CDR3 size: 14 residues. This CDR3 reads CASSSQGSSAEAFF. As DNA, the CDR3 is TGCGCCAGCAGCTCCCAGGGCAGTTCGGCTGAAGCTTTCTTT.

The V call is TRBV2, the J call TRBJ2-7; D is uncertain. Germline values: CDR1 SNHLY, CDR2 FYNNEI. This CDR3 is built from 16 residues. Trimming shortened V by 4 bases and J by 0 bases, and 16 bases separated the two germline ends. The CDR3 region has the DNA TGTGCCAGCAGTGTAGGTCCAGCCATAAGCTCCTACGAGCAGTACTTC. It encodes CASSVGPAISSYEQYF.

This clonotype has only a few counts. The V gene is TRBV5-1, the J gene TRBJ2-7; the D gene could be TRBD1 or TRBD2 (5 bases each). V was cut by 3 bases and J by 3 bases, with 10 bases left in between. In germline, CDR1 is SGHRS, CDR2 YFSETQ. The CDR3 covers 13 residues. Here the CDR3 DNA reads TGCGCCAGCAGCTGGGACGGAAACTACGAGCAGTACTTC. Encoded protein: CASSWDGNYEQYF.

The J gene is TRBJ2-4, the V gene TRBV20-1; 11 bases match TRBD2. V was pared by 6 bases and J by 4 bases, with 5 bases of the junction left unmatched. This CDR3 has 14 amino acids. Germline V gene data show CDR1 as DFQATT and CDR2 as SNEGSKA (reference sequence). For the CDR3, the DNA is TGCAGTGCACCACGGACTAGCGGGAAAAACATTCAGTACTTC. Its protein product is CSAPRTSGKNIQYF.

The rearrangement uses TRBV20-1 and TRBJ2-7; D gene ambiguous. Trimming left V 0 bases short and J 6 bases short, with 12 bases between. The germline V gene encodes CDR1 DFQATT and CDR2 SNEGSKA (reference sequence). CDR3 size: 13 residues. The CDR3 here is CSARESGSVEQYF. CDR3 DNA sequence: TGCAGTGCTAGAGAGTCGGGCTCCGTCGAGCAGTACTTC.

The J gene is TRBJ1-1, the V gene TRBV7-2; 9 bases are a match to TRBD1. With 5 bases clipped from V and 4 bases from J, the junction kept 5 bases outside the gene matches. The CDR3 is 14 amino acids. Germline CDR1 and CDR2: SGHTA and FQGNSA. The CDR3 reads CASSIGQGSTEAFF. The CDR3 DNA reads TGTGCCAGCAGCATCGGACAGGGGAGCACTGAAGCTTTCTTT.

This clonotype came up a few times. This chain connects TRBV12-3 or TRBV12-4 to TRBJ1-5; 10 positions agree with TRBD1. The CDR3 runs to 16 residues. J was trimmed by 7 bases and V by 5 bases; bases with no gene match: 11. For the CDR3, the DNA is TGTGCCAGCAGTGAATCCGGGACAGGGGAGGTACAGCCCCAGCATTTT. As protein: CASSESGTGEVQPQHF.

In its sample, this clonotype was seen a few times. The chain couples TRBV4-1 to TRBJ1-4; a weak D match, TRBD1 (5 bases). Trimming removed 0 bases at V and 0 bases at J, with 8 bases between. Germline V CDR1 and CDR2: MGHRA, YSYEKL. The CDR3 runs 16 residues. This chain's CDR3 is CASSQEGTATNEKLFF. In DNA, the CDR3 is TGCGCCAGCAGCCAAGAGGGGACTGCAACTAATGAAAAACTGTTTTTT.

Only one count was recorded for this clonotype. This chain uses TRBV6-5 with TRBJ2-2; possibly TRBD1 for D (6 bases). Trimming cost V 2 bases and J 5 bases, with 18 bases left between them. Germline V gives CDR1 MNHEY, CDR2 SVGAGI. CDR3 length: 17 amino acids. The CDR3 sequence: CASSYPSTGLRTGELFF. CDR3 DNA: TGTGCCAGCAGTTACCCCTCTACAGGGTTGAGAACCGGGGAGCTGTTTTTT.

The chain has TRBV7-2 and TRBJ2-7; D may be TRBD1 (6 bases). CDR3 length equals 14 residues. Trimming shortened V by 4 bases and J by 2 bases, and 12 bases separated the two germline ends. Germline V gives CDR1 SGHTA, CDR2 FQGNSA. In DNA form, the CDR3 reads TGTGCCAGCAGCTCCCAGGGGTACACCTACGAGCAGTACTTC. Protein product: CASSSQGYTYEQYF.

This clonotype came up a few times. The J gene is TRBJ1-2, the V gene TRBV27; TRBD1 might be the D (6 bases). The germline CDR1 and CDR2 sequences are MNHEY and SMNVEV (reference sequence). This CDR3 spans 14 amino acids. V was clipped by 6 bases and J by 7 bases, with 18 bases between them. This chain's CDR3 is CASSLDSGGPGYTF. Here the CDR3 DNA reads TGTGCCAGCAGCCTGGACAGTGGGGGGCCTGGCTACACCTTC.

The chain couples TRBV7-9 to TRBJ2-3; the match to TRBD2 covers 7 bases. The CDR3 sequence is 18 residues long. With V trimmed by 5 bases and J by 7 bases, 21 bases remained unmatched. Germline CDR1 SEHNR, CDR2 FQNEAQ (reference sequence). The CDR3 protein is CASSPPEASGATSNTQYF. CDR3 coding DNA: TGTGCCAGCAGCCCGCCCGAGGCCAGCGGGGCGACTTCGAATACGCAGTATTTT.

This clonotype was seen only a few times. The chain carries TRBV10-3 and TRBJ1-2; D not resolved. The CDR3 contains 12 residues. V gave up 6 bases and J gave up 10 bases, with 15 bases separating them. The germline CDR1 and CDR2 sequences are ENHRY and SYGVKD. The chain's CDR3 is CAISSTKQDYTF. The CDR3 DNA reads TGTGCCATCAGCTCGACAAAGCAGGACTACACCTTC.